These 28 T cell receptor beta chains were all obtained from the same sample, sequenced in a study of T-cell reconstitution after alpha-beta-depleted transplantation in children (dated by TCRdb to between 2015 and 2016). The library was made by PCR. This sample was sequenced with an Illumina HiSeq 2500. TCR libraries were prepared with molecular barcoding, using unique molecular identifiers to normalize TCRbeta repertoire quantification. The public reads were reanalyzed by TCRdb: fastp trimming at Q25, MiXCR alignment, in-frame beta chains only. Rows merge per CDR3 protein into single entries with the most common DNA and genes. The table for this sample lists around 410,000 distinct CDR3 sequences; 11% of them were counted only once. Of the sample, 4.5% to 7% is held by the ten largest clones. Sequenced material: PBMCs from the stem cell graft donor, taken from the stem cell graft. The receptors come from a human donor who donated a stem cell graft to a child with acute myeloid leukemia.

Only a few counts were recorded for this clonotype. CDR3 sequence reads: CSAGGGRGWGEQFF. CDR3 nucleotide sequence: TGCAGTGCTGGGGGGGGGCGCGGATGGGGTGAGCAGTTCTTC. The V gene is TRBV20-1, the J gene TRBJ2-1; TRBD2 might be the D (7 bases). Per germline, CDR1 DFQATT and CDR2 SNEGSKA (reference sequence). There are 14 residues in the CDR3. V dropped 5 bases and J dropped 9 bases, with 20 bases sitting between them.

This clonotype showed up just a few times. The V and J genes are TRBV12-3 or TRBV12-4 and TRBJ1-1; perhaps TRBD1 as D (5 bases). The V end was cut by 2 bases, the J end by 0 bases, with 13 bases between. The CDR3 has 16 residues. The CDR3 spells CASSLKVGEMNTEAFF. Here the CDR3 DNA reads TGTGCCAGCAGTTTAAAAGTGGGGGAGATGAACACTGAAGCTTTCTTT.

The V call is TRBV7-2, the J call TRBJ2-5; D tentatively fits TRBD1 or TRBD2 (5 bases each). Trimming took 4 bases from V and 4 from J, leaving 10 bases between them. CDR3 length: 13 amino acids. Per the germline V gene, CDR1 is SGHTA and CDR2 is FQGNSA. The CDR3 nucleotides read TGTGCCAGCAGCTCATATGGGGGAGAGACCCAGTACTTC. This gives the protein CASSSYGGETQYF. Looking up the rest from reference TRBV7-2 and TRBJ2-5 gives the full variable domain: GAGVSQSPSNKVTEKGKDVELRCDPISGHTALYWYRQSLGQGLEFLIYFQGNSAPDKSGLPSDRFSAERTGGSVSTLTIQRTQQEDSAVYLCASSSYGGETQYFGPGTRLLVL.

The V call is TRBV6-2 or TRBV6-3, the J call TRBJ2-4; D gene unclear. This CDR3 is 16 amino acids long. Per the germline V gene, CDR1 is MNHEY and CDR2 is SVGEGT. Trimming cost V 1 base and J 3 bases, with 13 bases left between them. The CDR3, as DNA: TGTGCCAGCAGTTACTTTGAGAGTACTAACAAAAACATTCAGTACTTC. Amino acid sequence: CASSYFESTNKNIQYF.

The rearrangement uses TRBV9 and TRBJ2-5; 10 positions match TRBD2. This CDR3 has 15 amino acids. Unmatched junction bases numbered 8, after V lost 3 bases and J lost 6 bases. Germline CDR1 reads SGDLS; CDR2 reads YYNGEE. CDR3 loop: CASSASGTSVQTQYF. CDR3 sequence (DNA): TGTGCCAGCAGCGCCTCCGGGACTAGCGTGCAGACCCAGTACTTC.

The V and J genes are TRBV27 and TRBJ2-2; D gene unclear. The V and J ends lost 5 bases and 6 bases respectively, with 16 bases between them. From germline, CDR1 is MNHEY and CDR2 SMNVEV (reference sequence). The CDR3 spans 15 residues. The CDR3 here is CASSPFVVEAGELFF. Here the CDR3 DNA reads TGTGCCAGCAGTCCCTTCGTGGTGGAAGCCGGGGAGCTGTTTTTT.

This clonotype occurred many times. The J gene is TRBJ2-7, the V gene TRBV4-1; D might be TRBD2 (6 bases). Germline assignment: CDR1 MGHRA and CDR2 YSYEKL. V gave up 5 bases and J gave up 4 bases, with 21 bases separating them. The CDR3 covers 16 residues. Here the CDR3 reads CASSSIGTGAVYEQYF. DNA of the CDR3: TGCGCCAGCAGCTCCATCGGGACGGGAGCGGTGTACGAGCAGTACTTC.

In this sample, this clonotype turned up a few times. The chain uses TRBV25-1 and TRBJ2-1, with TRBD2 matching 13 bases. This CDR3 region has 18 residues. The germline V gene has CDR1 MGHDK and CDR2 SYGVNS. V lost 5 bases and J lost 5; bases outside the gene matches: 12. CDR3 nucleotides: TGTGCCAGCAGTCCCGGGACTAGCGGGGTTCTTCGGGACAATGAGCAGTTCTTC. Translating it yields CASSPGTSGVLRDNEQFF.

CDR3 region: CASSLVGATGELFF. For the CDR3, the DNA is TGCGCCAGCAGCTTGGTTGGTGCGACCGGGGAGCTGTTTTTT. The chain uses TRBV5-1 and TRBJ2-2; D gene uncertain. The CDR3 is made up of 14 amino acids. Trimming took off 0 bases at V and 5 bases at J, with 8 bases between the two ends. The germline V gene has CDR1 SGHRS and CDR2 YFSETQ.

This chain links TRBV6-1 with TRBJ2-3; TRBD1 aligns across 9 bases. CDR3 size: 15 residues. CDR1 and CDR2 from the germline V gene are MNHNS and SASEGT. With 6 bases clipped from V and 4 bases from J, the junction kept 8 bases outside the gene matches. In DNA form, the CDR3 reads TGTGCCAGCAGCAAGGGACAGGGTAGTGCAGATACGCAGTATTTT. Its translation is CASSKGQGSADTQYF.

This clonotype was detected many times. The CDR3 spells CASSPDRVYNEQFF. The CDR3 DNA sequence: TGTGCCAGCAGTCCCGACAGGGTCTACAATGAGCAGTTCTTC. This rearrangement joins TRBV7-9 to TRBJ2-1, with 7 positions matching TRBD1. Unmatched junction bases numbered 5, after V lost 6 bases and J lost 3 bases. This CDR3 has 14 amino acids. The germline CDR1 and CDR2 sequences are SEHNR and FQNEAQ (reference sequence).

The chain combines TRBV29-1 with TRBJ1-2, with a possible D match to TRBD1 (5 bases). CDR1 and CDR2 from the germline V gene are SQVTM and ANQGSEA. Trimming shortened V by 1 base and J by 8 bases, and 17 bases separated the two germline ends. CDR3 length: 14 amino acids. The DNA for the CDR3 is TGCAGCGTTGAAGGTCGGGCAGGCCCAGGGGGCTACACCTTC. Protein: CSVEGRAGPGGYTF.

This clonotype has only a few counts. The J gene is TRBJ2-1, the V gene TRBV3-1, with D possibly being TRBD1 or TRBD2 (6 bases each). This CDR3 is 14 amino acids long. Germline V lookup: CDR1 LGHDT, CDR2 YNNKEL (reference sequence). Deletions cut 1 base from V and 8 bases from J, with 12 bases between. The CDR3, as DNA: TGTGCCAGCAGCCAAGGATGGGGGGCTTATGAGCAGTTCTTC. It translates to CASSQGWGAYEQFF.

The chain has TRBV20-1 and TRBJ1-5, with TRBD1 identical over 9 bases. Germline CDR1 DFQATT, CDR2 SNEGSKA (reference sequence). V was pared by 3 bases and J by 7 bases, with 7 bases of the junction left unmatched. The CDR3 loop spans 14 amino acids. This CDR3 reads CSARDRGFGQPQHF. CDR3 bases: TGCAGTGCTAGGGACAGGGGTTTTGGCCAGCCCCAGCATTTT.

The J gene is TRBJ2-2, the V gene TRBV6-5; a weak D match, TRBD2 (6 bases). Trimming took off 2 bases at V and 2 bases at J, with 12 bases between the two ends. Germline V gives CDR1 MNHEY, CDR2 SVGAGI. This CDR3 is 16 amino acids long. The CDR3 DNA follows: TGTGCCAGCAGTTACGACGCGGGGATTAACACCGGGGAGCTGTTTTTT. Translation: CASSYDAGINTGELFF.

This clonotype was seen only a few times. The V call is TRBV6-6, the J call TRBJ2-3, with D perhaps TRBD2 (5 bases). The V and J ends lost 7 bases and 4 bases respectively, with 9 bases between them. The CDR3 spans 12 residues. Germline CDR1 and CDR2: MNHNY and SVGAGI (reference sequence). CDR3 sequence reads: CASKEVSDTQYF. In DNA, the CDR3 is TGTGCCAGCAAGGAGGTATCAGATACGCAGTATTTT.

This clonotype was observed a few times. The chain joins TRBV5-6 to TRBJ2-3; D not certain. There are 15 residues in the CDR3. V dropped 1 base and J dropped 6 bases, with 15 bases sitting between them. Germline-derived CDR1 and CDR2 are SGHDT and YYEEEE. The CDR3: CASSLSLGLRDTQYF. The DNA of the CDR3 is TGTGCCAGCAGCTTGTCGTTGGGTTTGAGGGATACGCAGTATTTT.

The chain couples TRBV13 to TRBJ2-3; 12 nucleotides agree with TRBD2. The CDR3 loop spans 16 amino acids. Looked up from germline, CDR1 is PRHDT and CDR2 is FYEKMQ (reference sequence). J was trimmed by 5 bases and V by 5 bases; bases with no gene match: 8. The CDR3 region has the DNA TGTGCCAGCAGCCCCTCGCTAGCGGGAGGGTTAGATACGCAGTATTTT. Protein sequence: CASSPSLAGGLDTQYF.

This clonotype came up a few times. This chain links TRBV6-2 or TRBV6-3 with TRBJ2-1; D might be TRBD1 (5 bases). Trimming took 6 bases from V and 8 from J, leaving 14 bases between them. The CDR3 is 13 residues long. Germline assignment: CDR1 MNHEY and CDR2 SVGEGT. CDR3 coding DNA: TGTGCCAGCAGACCCATGGGCAGGGATGAGCAGTTCTTC. Translating gives CASRPMGRDEQFF.

The V call is TRBV29-1, the J call TRBJ2-7, with unresolved D. Germline CDR1 is SQVTM and CDR2 is ANQGSEA. This CDR3 is 14 amino acids long. Trimming shortened V by 4 bases and J by 2 bases, and 15 bases separated the two germline ends. The CDR3 loop is CSVVLRGQTYEQYF. As DNA, the CDR3 is TGCAGCGTTGTCCTCAGAGGCCAGACCTACGAGCAGTACTTC.

This clonotype has only a few counts. This sequence joins TRBV12-3 or TRBV12-4 and TRBJ1-4, with 8 bases that match TRBD1. V trimming: 1 base; J trimming: 7 bases; junction bases outside the gene matches: 5. The CDR3 covers 15 residues. As DNA, the CDR3 is TGTGCCAGCAGTTTAGGCGACAGGGGTGGTGAAAAACTGTTTTTT. It translates to CASSLGDRGGEKLFF.

This clonotype turned up a few times. This sequence joins TRBV4-2 and TRBJ2-6; D is possibly TRBD1 (6 bases). The length of the CDR3 is 20 residues. Germline assignment: CDR1 LGHNA and CDR2 YNFKEQ. V was pared by 4 bases and J by 0 bases, with 22 bases between. The CDR3 DNA sequence: TGTGCCAGCAGCCCTTCCCCAGGGGCACAGTCCAGCTCTGGGGCCAACGTCCTGACTTTC. Residues: CASSPSPGAQSSSGANVLTF.

The sample holds a few counts of this clonotype. The chain carries TRBV20-1 and TRBJ1-1; 8 nucleotides agree with TRBD1. Germline trimming cut 3 bases from V and 10 bases from J; bases unmatched to any gene: 7. This CDR3 has 12 residues. Per germline, CDR1 DFQATT and CDR2 SNEGSKA (reference sequence). In DNA, the CDR3 is TGCAGTGCTAGGGGGGACAGGCCGGTAGCTTTCTTT. Translating it yields CSARGDRPVAFF.

This clonotype was counted between two and nine times. V and J are TRBV5-1 and TRBJ2-1; TRBD2 agrees at 8 bases. The CDR3 has 15 residues. Trimming removed 1 base from V and 5 bases from J; junction bases left unmatched: 5. The germline gives CDR1 SGHRS, CDR2 YFSETQ. In nucleotides, the CDR3 is TGCGCCAGCAGCTTGTCAAGCGGGGGCCACAATGAGCAGTTCTTC. Translated: CASSLSSGGHNEQFF.

This sequence joins TRBV12-3 or TRBV12-4 and TRBJ1-2; TRBD1 is a possible D gene (5 bases). This CDR3 comprises 17 residues. Trimming left V 3 bases short and J 2 bases short, with 19 bases between. The CDR3 is CASSFRYDSRKNYGYTF. The CDR3 region has the DNA TGTGCCAGCAGTTTCCGGTATGACAGTCGAAAAAACTATGGCTACACCTTC.

This clonotype has just a few counts. The genes are TRBV5-1 and TRBJ1-6; possibly TRBD1 for D (5 bases). V was cut by 4 bases and J by 7 bases, with 15 bases left in between. The CDR3 runs to 15 residues. Per the germline V gene, CDR1 is SGHRS and CDR2 is YFSETQ. The CDR3 region is CASSPEGRENSPLHF. The CDR3 nucleotides are TGCGCCAGCAGCCCGGAGGGACGGGAAAATTCACCCCTCCACTTT.

In this sample, this clonotype turned up a few times. This rearrangement joins TRBV6-1 to TRBJ1-1; D is unclear. Per germline, CDR1 MNHNS and CDR2 SASEGT. The CDR3 runs 11 residues. Trimming cost V 5 bases and J 5 bases, with 6 bases left between them. The CDR3 nucleotides read TGTGCCAGCAGTACTTGGACTGAAGCTTTCTTT. Translating it yields CASSTWTEAFF.

Ten or more counts support this clonotype. The J gene is TRBJ2-1, the V gene TRBV5-1, with D perhaps being TRBD1 or TRBD2 (6 bases each). The CDR3 is 14 amino acids. Looked up from germline, CDR1 is SGHRS and CDR2 is YFSETQ. The V end lost 0 bases, the J end lost 7 bases, and 11 bases lay between the germline ends. CDR3 in DNA: TGCGCCAGCAGCTTGGTTGGGGGGCCGAATGAGCAGTTCTTC. Protein sequence: CASSLVGGPNEQFF.